This TCR beta chain comes out of a study of tumor-infiltrating lymphocytes in localized non-small cell lung cancer. Overall study context: Resected tumor was paired with non-adjacent uninvolved lung from the same patient.

Study results and caveats: Technical variation could not be separated from intratumor heterogeneity here. Higher tumor T cell infiltration than in uninvolved lung was supported by TCRbeta sequencing.

TCRdb keeps only in-frame clones here, not all; method: immunoSEQ multiplex PCR. There are around 12,000 clones in the sample; about 67% occur only once, and approximately 10% lies in the top ten. Worth noting for this clone: No antigen is known for it.

Germline lookup yields CDR1 SGHTA and CDR2 FQGNSA. This CDR3 has 15 amino acids. V lost 0 bases, J lost 2 bases, and 7 bases lay in between. The gene calls are TRBV7-2 and TRBJ2-2; D not certain. The sequence derives from a human donor with non-small cell lung cancer. The sample was uninvolved lung tissue not adjacent to the tumor. The CDR3 DNA reads as TGTGCCAGCAGCTTAGCCCTAGTAAACACCGGGGAGCTGTTTTTT. Its translation: CASSLALVNTGELFF.